The text below deals with one T cell receptor (beta chain). This clonotype was seen only a few times. Its antigen specificity is not known. Base qualities are missing; no much larger clone stands one base away. The time point tag for this specimen amounts to: sample taken at primary tumor resection. Whole RNA extracted from tumor and nontumor lung tissue, or from cryopreserved PBMC samples, was used for TCR sequencing without cell sorting. The donors were some 72 patients from the lung TRACERx cohort who had early-stage, untreated non-small cell lung cancer. Only patients with enough RNA available from two or more tumor regions were chosen for TCR sequencing. Trimming takes 3 bases off V and 3 bases off J; junction bases not matched to a gene: 5. The germline V gene sets CDR1 to SGDLS and CDR2 to YYNGEE. Taken from cysteine to phenylalanine, the CDR3 has 15 residues. Of all the DNA, just the CDR3 is kept, 45 bases in frame from base 1.

The data stem from a study of spatial heterogeneity in lung cancer (dated 2019 in TCRdb). General notes on the study: More beta-chain than alpha-chain transcripts were consistently detected, likely reflecting higher beta-chain transcript abundance. In the raw uncorrected reads, each unique combination of TCR and UMI appeared more than ten times on average. Both alpha and beta chains were TCR-sequenced in a few hundred tumor regions, under 80 matched nontumor lung samples and over 55 PBMC samples obtained at surgery. In non-small cell lung cancer, the study quantitatively compared TCR alpha and beta repertoires across several tumor regions, matched nontumor lung, and blood. Nonsynonymous mutation counts, determined by whole-exome sequencing of tumor tissue, were related to features of the TCR repertoire. The study at large found these results: Ubiquitous expanded tumor TCRs showed up in blood more often at tumor resection than at routine follow-up. Additional single-cell paired TCR alpha and beta sequencing was considered necessary to confirm, at a functional level, the hypothesis that regional TCRs recognize regional mutations.

Library preparation was by 5' RACE. Sequencing took place on a NextSeq 500. In the TCR library protocol, a unique molecular identifier was attached to each TCR cDNA molecule so that PCR and sequencing errors could be corrected. The original pipeline was this. TCR identification, UMI-based error correction and CDR3 extraction were all carried out with Decombinator tools. Expanded TCRs were defined as those above a frequency of 2 per 1,000, corresponding to the top 1% of the tumor frequency distribution. Renyi diversity was calculated using the R vegan package after each repertoire was subsampled 100 times to 5,000 TCRs. CDR3 similarity networks were built from amino acid triplet string-kernel similarity, connecting CDR3s with pairwise similarity above 0.82. TCRdb reworked the public reads: Q25 trimming with fastp, MiXCR clone assembly, productive beta chains retained. Entries are consolidated by CDR3 protein sequence, retaining the most common genes and DNA. The V and J calls come from TCRdb's annotation, not from the publication. For this sample there are around 60,000 distinct CDR3 sequences; 8.4% appear just once. Clones ranked in the top ten supply over 12% of the sample.

The clonotype originates from a female donor with early-stage non-small cell lung cancer. The sequenced sample was PBMCs, obtained at surgery. The chain couples TRBV9 to TRBJ2-1; 8 nucleotides in the junction match TRBD2. The nucleotide sequence is TGTGCCAGCAGCGCAGGTAGCGGGGACTACAATGAGCAGTTCTTC. It translates as CASSAGSGDYNEQFF.